This T cell receptor beta chain comes out of a study of TIL therapy for anti-PD-1-resistant metastatic lung cancer. The V end lost 1 base, the J end lost 12 bases, and 13 bases lay between the germline ends. Germline CDR1 is SGHDT and CDR2 is YYEEEE. The CDR3 spans 12 residues. Time point specified: pre-treatment sample, taken before nivolumab and TIL therapy. Tumor tissue came from excised metastases, mostly pleural nodules or supraclavicular lymph nodes. The immunoSEQ assay was v3. TCRdb keeps only in-frame clones here, not all; method: immunoSEQ multiplex PCR. Here the sample spans about 100,000 clones, about three fifths being singletons.

The rearrangement joins TRBV5-6 to TRBJ1-2, with D possibly matching TRBD1 (6 bases). This specimen was tumor tissue, taken at baseline. This receptor was obtained from a person between 25 and 80 years old with non-small cell lung cancer. The chain's CDR3 is CASSLTGLRDTF. The DNA of the CDR3 is TGTGCCAGCAGCTTGACAGGGTTAAGGGACACCTTC. The full variable domain, completed using reference TRBV5-6 and TRBJ1-2, is DAGVTQSPTHLIKTRGQQVTLRCSPKSGHDTVSWYQQALGQGPQFIFQYYEEEERQRGNFPDRFSGHQFPNYSSELNVNALLLGDSALYLCASSLTGLRDTFGSGTRLTVV.